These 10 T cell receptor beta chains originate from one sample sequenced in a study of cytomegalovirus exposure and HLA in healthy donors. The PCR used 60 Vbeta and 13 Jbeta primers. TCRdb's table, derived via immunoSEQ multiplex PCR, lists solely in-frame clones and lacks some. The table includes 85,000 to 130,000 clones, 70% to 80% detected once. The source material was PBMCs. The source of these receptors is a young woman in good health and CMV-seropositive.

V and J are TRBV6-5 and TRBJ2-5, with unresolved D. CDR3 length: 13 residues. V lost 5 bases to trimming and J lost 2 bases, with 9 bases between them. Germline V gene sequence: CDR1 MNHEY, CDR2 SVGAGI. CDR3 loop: CASSRVRQETQYF. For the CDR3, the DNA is TGTGCCAGCAGTCGGGTTCGTCAAGAGACCCAGTACTTC.

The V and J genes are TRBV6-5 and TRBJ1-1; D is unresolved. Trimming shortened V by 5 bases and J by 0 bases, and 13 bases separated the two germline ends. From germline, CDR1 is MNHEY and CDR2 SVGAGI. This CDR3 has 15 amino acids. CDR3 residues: CASSPTYELNTEAFF. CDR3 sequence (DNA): TGTGCCAGCAGTCCAACCTACGAGCTGAACACTGAAGCTTTCTTT.

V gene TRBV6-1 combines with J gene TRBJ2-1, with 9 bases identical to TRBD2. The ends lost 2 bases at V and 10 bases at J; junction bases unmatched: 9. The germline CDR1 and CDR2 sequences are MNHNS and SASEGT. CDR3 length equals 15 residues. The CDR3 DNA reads TGTGCCAGCAGTGAATTCGCTAGCGGGATCGAGGAGCAGTTCTTC. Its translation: CASSEFASGIEEQFF.

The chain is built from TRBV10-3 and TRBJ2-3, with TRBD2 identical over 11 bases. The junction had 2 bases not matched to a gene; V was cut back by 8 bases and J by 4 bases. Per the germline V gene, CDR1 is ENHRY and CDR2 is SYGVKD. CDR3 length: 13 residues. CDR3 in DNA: TGTGCCATCTTTAGCGGGAGGGCAGATACGCAGTATTTT. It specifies CAIFSGRADTQYF.

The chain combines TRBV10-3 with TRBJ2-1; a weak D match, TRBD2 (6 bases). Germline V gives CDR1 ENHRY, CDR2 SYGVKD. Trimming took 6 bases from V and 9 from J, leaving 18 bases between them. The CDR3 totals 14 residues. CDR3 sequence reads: CAISPNGGVGEQFF. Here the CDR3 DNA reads TGTGCCATCAGCCCGAACGGGGGTGTGGGTGAGCAGTTCTTC.

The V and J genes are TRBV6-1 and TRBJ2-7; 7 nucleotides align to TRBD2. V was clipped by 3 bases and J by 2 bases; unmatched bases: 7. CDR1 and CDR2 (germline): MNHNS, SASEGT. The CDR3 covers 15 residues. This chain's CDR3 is CASSEPSGATYEQYF. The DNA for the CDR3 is TGTGCCAGCAGTGAGCCTAGCGGAGCCACCTACGAGCAGTACTTC.

CDR3 in DNA: TGCGCCAGCAGCGACCGGGAACAGGGGAACATAGCTTTCTTT. Amino acids: CASSDREQGNIAFF. V usage is TRBV5-1 and J usage is TRBJ1-1; 7 nucleotides agree with TRBD1. The germline CDR1 and CDR2 sequences are SGHRS and YFSETQ. The CDR3 has 14 amino acids. The J segment lost 10 bases and the V segment lost 4 bases, leaving 13 bases of the junction unmatched. The whole variable domain, remainder taken from reference TRBV5-1 and TRBJ1-1, is KAGVTQTPRYLIKTRGQQVTLSCSPISGHRSVSWYQQTPGQGLQFLFEYFSETQRNKGNFPGRFSGRQFSNSRSEMNVSTLELGDSALYLCASSDREQGNIAFFGQGTRLTVV.

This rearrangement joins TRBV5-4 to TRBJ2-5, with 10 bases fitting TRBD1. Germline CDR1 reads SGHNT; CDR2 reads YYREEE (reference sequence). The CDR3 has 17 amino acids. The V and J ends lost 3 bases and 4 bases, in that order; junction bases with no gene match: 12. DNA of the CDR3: TGTGCCAGCAGCTCGGGAGTCGGACAGGGGGGTCGAGAGACCCAGTACTTC. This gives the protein CASSSGVGQGGRETQYF.

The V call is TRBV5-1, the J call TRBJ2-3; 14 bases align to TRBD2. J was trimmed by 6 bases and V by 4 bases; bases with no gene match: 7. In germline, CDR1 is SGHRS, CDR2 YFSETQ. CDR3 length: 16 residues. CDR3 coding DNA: TGCGCCAGCAGCACTCAGGGACTAGCGGGAGCGGATACGCAGTATTTT. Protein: CASSTQGLAGADTQYF.

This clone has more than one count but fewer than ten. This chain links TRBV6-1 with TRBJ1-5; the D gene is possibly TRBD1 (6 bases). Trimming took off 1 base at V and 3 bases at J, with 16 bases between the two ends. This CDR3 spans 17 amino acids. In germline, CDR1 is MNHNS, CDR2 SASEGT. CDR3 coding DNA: TGTGCCAGCAGTGAAGTTATCTTGGCAGGGGCCAATCAGCCCCAGCATTTT. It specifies CASSEVILAGANQPQHF.